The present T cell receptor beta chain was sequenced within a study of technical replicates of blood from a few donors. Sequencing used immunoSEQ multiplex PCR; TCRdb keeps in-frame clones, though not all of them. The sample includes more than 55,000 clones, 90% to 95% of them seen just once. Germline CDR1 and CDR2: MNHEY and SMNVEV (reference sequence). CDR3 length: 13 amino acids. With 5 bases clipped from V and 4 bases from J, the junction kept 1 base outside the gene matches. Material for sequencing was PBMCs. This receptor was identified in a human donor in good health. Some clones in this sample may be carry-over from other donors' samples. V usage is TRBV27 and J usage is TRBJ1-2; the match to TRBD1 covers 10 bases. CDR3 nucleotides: TGTGCCAGCAGTCGGACAGGGGGCTATGGCTACACCTTC. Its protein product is CASSRTGGYGYTF.